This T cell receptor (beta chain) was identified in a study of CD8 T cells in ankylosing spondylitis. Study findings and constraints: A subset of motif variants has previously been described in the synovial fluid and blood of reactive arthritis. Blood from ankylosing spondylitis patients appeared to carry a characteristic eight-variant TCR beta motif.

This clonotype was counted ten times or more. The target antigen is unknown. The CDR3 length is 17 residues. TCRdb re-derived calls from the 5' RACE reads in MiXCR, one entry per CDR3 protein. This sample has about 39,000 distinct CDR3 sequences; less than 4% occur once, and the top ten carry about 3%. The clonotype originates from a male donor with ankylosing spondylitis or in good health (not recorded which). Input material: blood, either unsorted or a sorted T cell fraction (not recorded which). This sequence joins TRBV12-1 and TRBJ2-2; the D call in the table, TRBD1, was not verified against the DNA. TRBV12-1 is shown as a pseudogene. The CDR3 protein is CASRKPDRRGRGGELFF. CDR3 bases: TGTGCCAGCAGGAAACCCGACAGAAGGGGAAGGGGCGGGGAGCTGTTTTTT.